This T cell receptor (beta chain) was recorded in a study of T cell responses to AZD1222 COVID-19 vaccine (dated by TCRdb to the early 2020s). Concerning the study at large: Because spike-specific TCR depth and breadth did not differ between the two schedules, AZD1222 recipients who got a second dose at roughly 4 weeks were pooled with those who got a second dose at roughly 12 weeks. TCR sequencing was performed for 230 to 250 trial participants, of whom about 200 were given two doses of AZD1222 and some 26 were given two doses of MenACWY control vaccine. Trial participants were enrolled by age into subgroups of 18-55, 56-69 and 70-plus years, and around 140, 26 and 57 TCR-sequenced participants, respectively, were included in these subgroups.

At the junction V is shortened by 5 bases and J by 1 base, with 11 bases in between. The CDR3 spans 14 residues, from the cysteine through the phenylalanine. The retained sequence is limited to the CDR3, 42 bases, with the frame set at the first base. CDR1 and CDR2, looked up from the germline V gene (reference sequence), are LNHDA and SQIVND. This clone was recorded once. The clone's antigen remains unknown. No much larger clone is present one base from it, and per-base qualities are unavailable. In light of the paper, this sample's time point label describes: baseline before first vaccination. Samples from vaccinated people were obtained from the UK trials COV001 and COV002, which included a single-blind randomized controlled phase 2/3 trial of AZD1222 (ChAdOx1 nCoV-19) in healthy adults. Trial participant PBMC samples were collected at day 0 and day 28 after the second dose for TCRbeta chain sequencing.

General findings and caveats noted by the study authors: The 56-69-year group was small, and its depth increase did not reach significance, likely because of low power. After two AZD1222 doses, both the breadth and the depth of spike-specific TCRs were significantly higher than at day 0 and than in MenACWY recipients. Participants were mostly white British, with more females than males. The authors suggested clonal diversity may have been underestimated. Epitopes outside the regions mutated in the B.1.351 and B.1.1.7 variants were reportedly recognized by nearly half of the unique spike-specific TCRs. The whole spike protein was spanned by vaccine-associated CD4 TCRs, and dominant responses were seen in regions 160-218 and 743-854. Conclusions about previously exposed vaccinees are limited, since just 6 or 7 AZD1222 recipients were seropositive for SARS-CoV-2 at baseline. Because no day 14 peak-response samples were available, repertoires were characterized only after the peak T cell response.

The CDR3 regions of human TCRbeta chains were subjected to immunosequencing. On the authors' methods: Repertoire TCRs were checked for matches against a reference library of SARS-CoV-2-specific TCRs that had been generated using the MIRA antigen-specificity platform. Breadth meant the fraction of unique TCRs that were SARS-CoV-2-associated, whereas depth meant the fraction of total T cells that were SARS-CoV-2-associated. Using the MIRA data, each spike-specific TCR was mapped to the spike region that the TCR reacts to and placed in a CD4 or CD8 class. Log10-transformed breadth and depth values were compared by one-way ANOVA with Sidak's multiple comparisons tests. TCRdb holds this immuneACCESS table with in-frame rearrangements only. Some clones are missing; in checked studies, unresolved V genes explain under half, and the rest has no known cause. That table furnishes V, J and clone size, whereas the DNA furnished D and trimming. This sample lists about 110,000 clones; about nine tenths were detected once. The ten most abundant clones make up over 1.5% of the sample.

The sequence was collected from an adult in good health. This chain joins TRBV19 to TRBJ1-2, with the D gene not confidently named. Sequenced here: peripheral blood, sampled on day 0 of AZD1222 vaccination. The CDR3 protein is CASSPPGDNYGYTF. Here is the DNA: TGTGCCAGTAGTCCACCTGGGGATAACTATGGCTACACCTTC.